This TCR beta chain is from a study of radiation and T cells in renal cell carcinoma (TCRdb year 2020). For context, the study as a whole: The samples were drawn from a clinical trial, where primary renal cell carcinomas were treated with 15 Gy of stereotactic body radiation therapy and then removed by nephrectomy 4 weeks afterward. In total, approximately 54 samples, comprising 26 tumors and some 27 peripheral blood samples, were subjected to TCR beta sequencing. Across all 50 or so samples, approximately 4,000,000 unique CDR3 nucleotide sequences, encoding 2,658,974 unique CDR3 amino acid sequences, were identified.

At the junction V is shortened by 0 bases and J by 3 bases, with 8 bases in between. CDR3 length: 14 amino acids, cysteine to phenylalanine. The CDR3 DNA has 42 bases and is translated from base 1. The germline V gene encodes CDR1 KGHSH and CDR2 LQKENI. The research as a whole found: Because the trial had a single-armed design, the trial could not examine how radiation dose or scheduling affected the TCR repertoire. Because pretreatment tumor biopsies were not available, the baseline intratumoral presence of clonotypes could not be determined. An increase in top tumor clonotypes in blood was observed from baseline to 2 weeks post-radiation, followed by contraction by 4 weeks, which was taken to suggest transient expansion of tumor-resident clones. Tracking of blood repertoire dynamics stopped at roughly 29 days after treatment, with no follow-up past that point.

This sample's time point label indicates: baseline pretreatment blood. The intended sense of this specimen's treatment or condition label: 15 Gy SBRT to primary tumor, nephrectomy 4 weeks later. To follow tumor-enriched clonotypes, serial peripheral blood was collected from radiation-treated patients at baseline and at 2 weeks and 4 weeks after SBRT. All patients had renal cell carcinoma with clear cell pathology. Genomic DNA for TCR sequencing was prepared using the QIAamp DNA Blood Mini Kit (Qiagen). Only samples passing all quality control checks were included in the analyses. As concerns this clone: The specificity of this receptor is unknown. Base qualities are missing; no much larger clone stands one base away.

TCR beta libraries were generated from genomic DNA with the immunoSEQ kit, following the manufacturer's recommendations. To prepare libraries, a first multiplex PCR with proprietary primers was run, followed by a second PCR that added unique barcodes, and a bead cleanup was done after each round. Each sample batch included a kit-provided positive control reaction and a negative control reaction. The final libraries were assessed on an Agilent 4200 TapeStation D1000 ScreenTape, pooled by volume, and quantified by qPCR. Sequencing was performed on an Illumina NextSeq500 with a MidOutput 150-cycle cartridge, and 156 Read1 and 15 Index1 cycles were run with kit custom primers. The pooled library was loaded at approximately 1 pM with a roughly 20% PhiX control spike-in. In the authors' own workflow: The vendor-processed data were analyzed in R, and a clonotype was defined as all T cells that share the same CDR3 nucleotide sequence. In the clone abundance analyses, frequencies were normalized to the 10,000 most abundant clones in each sample. Public T cell clones, averaging fewer than five per sample, were removed before analysis. A difference in abundance of at least 32-fold between compartments was used to define tumor-enriched and baseline blood-enriched clonotypes. A beta-binomial differential abundance model was applied to find clonotypes that expanded or contracted between blood time points. The Baroni-Urbani and Buser coefficient was used to measure tumor-blood repertoire similarity, and groups were compared with two-tailed Wilcoxon tests in R. TCRdb re-hosts the immuneACCESS table, in-frame sequences only. Its copies lack some clones; in the studies checked, an unresolved V gene accounts for under half of them, and the cause for the rest is not known. V and J calls plus clone size are reproduced from that table; the DNA served to infer D and trimming. A total of 85,000 to 100,000 clones appear in this sample, 75% to 90% of them only once. Together, the top ten hold about 7.9% of the sample.

Sequenced material: blood, taken from a patient whose treatment included radiotherapy and nephrectomy. The rearranged segments are TRBV18 and TRBJ1-2; no D gene can be assigned with confidence. The receptor comes from a man between 50 and 59 years old with renal cell carcinoma. The encoded CDR3 is CASSPPNTDYGYTF. The DNA is as follows: TGTGCCAGCTCACCACCAAACACGGACTATGGCTACACCTTC.